This section outlines one TCR beta chain sequence together with its context. Its target is unknown. The sample belongs to a study of T cells in localized non-small cell lung cancer. Points from the study as a whole: T cell clonality was highest in uninvolved adjacent lung, above tumor.

This CDR3 comprises 14 residues. The germline V and J ends were trimmed by 3 bases and 0 bases, with 6 bases remaining between them. CDR1 KGHSH and CDR2 LQKENI come from the germline V gene. This table comes from immunoSEQ multiplex PCR, and its TCRdb copy is limited to in-frame clones, with some not included. The sample records about 40,000 clones, more than 85% being singletons. The genes are TRBV18 and TRBJ1-3; D gene ambiguous. The TCR sequence derives from a woman between 40 and 69 years old with stage II lung adenocarcinoma. This material consisted of PBMCs, taken before any cancer treatment. The DNA for the CDR3 is TGTGCCAGCTCACCCTTAGACTCTGGAAACACCATATATTTT. Protein: CASSPLDSGNTIYF.